This TCR beta chain originates from a study of identical twins. Points from the study as a whole: Recombination models fit unrelated individuals' TCR alpha sharing but underestimated twins'.

Healthy Caucasians made up all donors. TCRdb reanalysed the 5' RACE reads using MiXCR and keeps one entry per CDR3 protein. The table shows under 300,000 distinct CDR3 sequences, with around 15% occurring only once. CDR1 is SEHNR, CDR2 FQNEAQ, per germline (reference sequence). The CDR3 is 15 amino acids. V lost 5 bases to trimming and J lost 4 bases; unmatched junction nucleotides: 8. Details on this clonotype: The target antigen is unknown.

Sequencing was done on a sample of memory (CD45RO+) T cells sorted from blood. This receptor was obtained from a woman aged 18 to 35 in good health. The chain uses TRBV7-9 and TRBJ2-3; 8 bases are a match to TRBD2. DNA for the CDR3: TGTGCCAGCAGCCTTAGCGGGGCCCGCGCAGATACGCAGTATTTT. This gives the protein CASSLSGARADTQYF.